The clone carrying this TCR beta chain was seen a few times. Other DNA sequences in the sample encode the same CDR3. The CDR3 extends over 16 amino acids. V dropped 0 bases and J dropped 1 base, with 10 bases sitting between them. Germline V lookup: CDR1 SGHNT, CDR2 YYREEE (reference sequence). These data originate in a study of shared clonotypes between healthy human individuals. Libraries were prepared by immunoSEQ multiplex PCR; TCRdb keeps only in-frame clonotypes and omits some of them. The sample includes approximately 980,000 clones, less than 85% of them seen just once. V gene TRBV5-4 combines with J gene TRBJ2-2; D remains ambiguous. This sequence was found in a man aged 18-30 years in good health. Specimen: memory CD4+ T cells sorted from blood. Sample subset: CD45RA-negative fraction. CDR3 in DNA: TGTGCCAGCAGCTTGGATATATCCGGGAACACCGGGGAGCTGTTTTTT. It is translated as CASSLDISGNTGELFF.